These 32 T cell receptor beta chains were all obtained from the same sample, sequenced in a study of OX40 agonist ivuxolimab in advanced cancers. Produced via immunoSEQ multiplex PCR; TCRdb's table is partial and in-frame only. The sample has tens of thousands of clones; around 80% are singletons. The sample in question was CD4+ or CD8+ T cells sorted from blood, obtained in a trial of the OX40 agonist ivuxolimab. The source of these receptors is an adult with an advanced solid tumor such as melanoma, head and neck, liver or kidney cancer.

CDR3 nucleotides: TGTGCCACCAGCGGGGACAGGAATAAATTTCAGCCCCAGCATTTT. Its protein product is CATSGDRNKFQPQHF. The chain carries TRBV15 and TRBJ1-5; 8 positions agree with TRBD1. The V and J ends lost 5 bases and 6 bases, in that order; junction bases with no gene match: 9. The CDR3 spans 15 residues. Germline lookup yields CDR1 LNHNV and CDR2 YYDKDF (reference sequence).

The rearrangement uses TRBV6-1 and TRBJ1-2; D perhaps matches TRBD1 (6 bases). The V and J ends lost 2 bases and 8 bases respectively, with 12 bases between them. CDR1 and CDR2 from the germline V gene are MNHNS and SASEGT. The CDR3 spans 13 residues. The CDR3 region is CASSELQGGGYTF. In DNA form, the CDR3 reads TGTGCCAGCAGTGAATTACAGGGAGGGGGCTACACCTTC.

The chain carries TRBV28 and TRBJ2-2; TRBD2 might be the D (6 bases). CDR1 is MDHEN and CDR2 is SYDVKM in the germline V gene. The germline V and J ends were trimmed by 3 bases and 1 base, with 18 bases remaining between them. This CDR3 is built from 18 residues. CDR3 residues: CASSFSRLGTQNTGELFF. CDR3 nucleotides: TGTGCCAGCAGTTTTAGTCGTCTCGGGACTCAGAACACCGGGGAGCTGTTTTTT.

This clone was observed a handful of times. The V gene is TRBV30, the J gene TRBJ1-5; D ambiguous. Trimming stripped 1 base from V and 7 bases from J, with 14 bases between. Per the germline V gene, CDR1 is GTSNPN and CDR2 is SVGIG (reference sequence). The CDR3 is 14 residues long. The CDR3 nucleotides are TGTGCCTGGAGTGCCGGGTCCTCGGAGCAGCCCCAGCATTTT. Translated: CAWSAGSSEQPQHF. Based on the CDR3 plus reference TRBV30 and TRBJ1-5, the full variable domain is SQTIHQWPATLVQPVGSPLSLECTVEGTSNPNLYWYRQAAGRGLQLLFYSVGIGQISSEVPQNLSASRPQDRQFILSSKKLLLSDSGFYLCAWSAGSSEQPQHFGDGTRLSIL.

This clone has a handful of counts. The chain uses TRBV5-4 and TRBJ2-1, with 7 bases identical to TRBD1. There are 13 residues in the CDR3. With V trimmed by 4 bases and J by 16 bases, 14 bases remained unmatched. Germline V gives CDR1 SGHNT, CDR2 YYREEE (reference sequence). CDR3 coding DNA: TGTGCCAGCAGCCAGGGGGTGGGTCTCGAGTCTTTCTTC. Its translation: CASSQGVGLESFF.

The chain couples TRBV27 to TRBJ2-5; 9 positions match TRBD2. J was trimmed by 6 bases and V by 6 bases; bases with no gene match: 8. Germline CDR1 and CDR2: MNHEY and SMNVEV (reference sequence). This CDR3 comprises 14 residues. The CDR3 spells CASSLVAGAQTQYF. CDR3 bases: TGTGCCAGCAGCTTAGTAGCGGGAGCACAGACCCAGTACTTC.

V usage is TRBV6-5 and J usage is TRBJ2-7; either TRBD1 or TRBD2 may fit D (5 bases each). The CDR3 has 14 amino acids. Germline V gene lookup returns CDR1 MNHEY and CDR2 SVGAGI. Trimming took off 5 bases at V and 0 bases at J, with 11 bases between the two ends. The CDR3 DNA is TGTGCCAGCAGTGAAGGGGAGACCTCCTACGAGCAGTACTTC. Translating it yields CASSEGETSYEQYF.

V and J are TRBV7-3 and TRBJ2-5, with 10 bases fitting TRBD2. The CDR3 sequence is 14 residues long. Trimming cost V 5 bases and J 5 bases; bases outside gene matches: 5. Per germline, CDR1 SGHTA and CDR2 FQGTGA. CDR3 in amino acids: CASSRSGRRETQYF. The CDR3 DNA follows: TGTGCCAGCAGCCGTAGCGGGAGGCGCGAGACCCAGTACTTC.

This chain links TRBV5-6 with TRBJ2-7; D possibly uses TRBD1 or TRBD2 (5 bases each). Germline-derived CDR1 and CDR2 are SGHDT and YYEEEE. V lost 3 bases and J 4 bases, leaving 23 bases between the germline ends. The CDR3 consists of 17 residues. CDR3 in amino acids: CASSSIGTFKSPYEQYF. As DNA, the CDR3 is TGTGCCAGCAGCTCAATTGGGACCTTCAAATCTCCGTACGAGCAGTACTTC.

The DNA for the CDR3 is TGTGCCAGCAGCTCAGGACAGGGGAATCAGCCCCAGCATTTT. It yields the protein CASSSGQGNQPQHF. V and J are TRBV7-8 and TRBJ1-5; 9 bases agree with TRBD1. The CDR3 spans 14 residues. Germline V gene sequence: CDR1 SGHVS, CDR2 FQNEAQ. After removal of 4 bases from V and 4 bases from J, the junction contained 2 bases not matched to a gene. Using reference TRBV7-8 and TRBJ1-5 for the parts outside the CDR3, the full variable domain is GAGVSQSPRYKVAKRGQDVALRCDPISGHVSLFWYQQALGQGPEFLTYFQNEAQLDKSGLPSDRFFAERPEGSVSTLKIQRTQQEDSAVYLCASSSGQGNQPQHFGDGTRLSIL.

The chain carries TRBV11-2 and TRBJ2-7, with 9 bases fitting TRBD1. The CDR3 is made up of 18 amino acids. V dropped 2 bases and J dropped 5; count of bases not matched to a gene: 16. Germline V gene lookup returns CDR1 SGHAT and CDR2 FQNNGV. CDR3 sequence: CASSLFMSRDRVGDEQYF. The CDR3 nucleotides are TGTGCCAGCAGCTTATTCATGTCCCGGGACAGGGTCGGGGACGAGCAGTACTTC.

This clone has just a few counts. V gene TRBV6-1 combines with J gene TRBJ1-5, with D unresolved. The CDR3 loop spans 12 amino acids. The V end lost 7 bases, the J end lost 6 bases, and 10 bases lay between the germline ends. Germline V gene data show CDR1 as MNHNS and CDR2 as SASEGT. The CDR3 loop is CASNPSSQPQHF. As DNA, the CDR3 is TGTGCCAGCAACCCCTCGAGTCAGCCCCAGCATTTT.

The chain carries TRBV6-1 and TRBJ1-6, with D uncertain. Germline V gene sequence: CDR1 MNHNS, CDR2 SASEGT. The length of the CDR3 is 16 residues. The V end was cut by 4 bases, the J end by 7 bases, with 17 bases between. CDR3: CASSGVVGRGNSPLHF. CDR3 in DNA: TGTGCCAGCAGTGGAGTGGTAGGGAGAGGGAATTCACCCCTCCACTTT.

The rearrangement joins TRBV6-1 to TRBJ2-3; D possibly corresponds to TRBD2 (5 bases). Germline V CDR1 and CDR2: MNHNS, SASEGT. V lost 1 base and J 5 bases, leaving 16 bases between the germline ends. The CDR3 totals 16 residues. CDR3 DNA: TGTGCCAGCAGTGAAGTGGTAGAGGGCGGCCAAGATACGCAGTATTTT. This sequence encodes CASSEVVEGGQDTQYF.

This clone was seen just once. This chain joins TRBV11-3 and TRBJ2-2, with 7 nucleotides matching TRBD1. The CDR3 runs 15 residues. V lost 5 bases and J lost 2; bases outside the gene matches: 5. Germline V gives CDR1 SGHNT, CDR2 YENEEA. For the CDR3, the DNA is TGTGCCAGCAGCCTCGGGACAGCTAACACCGGGGAGCTGTTTTTT. This translates into CASSLGTANTGELFF. The complete variable domain, with remaining parts taken from reference TRBV11-3 and TRBJ2-2, reads EAGVVQSPRYKIIEKKQPVAFWCNPISGHNTLYWYLQNLGQGPELLIRYENEEAVDDSQLPKDRFSAERLKGVDSTLKIQPAELGDSAVYLCASSLGTANTGELFFGEGSRLTVL.

J is TRBJ2-7 and V is TRBV7-6; D possibly corresponds to TRBD1 (6 bases). This CDR3 region has 16 residues. CDR1 is SGHVS, CDR2 FNYEAQ, per germline. With 1 base removed from V and 0 bases from J, the gap between germline ends came to 13 bases. The CDR3: CASSLGRAGDSYEQYF. The CDR3 DNA reads TGTGCCAGCAGCTTAGGTCGGGCAGGGGACTCCTACGAGCAGTACTTC.

The rearrangement uses TRBV23-1 and TRBJ2-2; no definite D call. TRBV23-1 is given ORF status, its function remaining uncertain. Trimming removed 4 bases at V and 8 bases at J, with 8 bases between. CDR3 length equals 12 residues. CDR3: CASSLTRGELFF. The CDR3, as DNA: TGCGCCAGCAGTCTAACACGGGGGGAGCTGTTTTTT.

This clone appeared a few times. V gene TRBV18 combines with J gene TRBJ2-2; TRBD2 agrees at 9 bases. The CDR3 has 19 residues. CDR1 and CDR2 (germline): KGHSH, LQKENI. V dropped 3 bases and J dropped 1; count of bases not matched to a gene: 12. This CDR3 reads CASSPTLLTSGMNTGELFF. The DNA of the CDR3 is TGTGCCAGCTCACCGACCCTACTGACTAGCGGAATGAACACCGGGGAGCTGTTTTTT.

V usage is TRBV19 and J usage is TRBJ2-2; TRBD2 agrees at 12 bases. The trim removed 5 bases at V and 5 bases at J, leaving 9 bases unmatched. The germline V gene encodes CDR1 LNHDA and CDR2 SQIVND (reference sequence). The CDR3 has 17 amino acids. This CDR3 is CASSPSGRVIRTGELFF. DNA of the CDR3: TGTGCCAGTAGTCCTAGCGGGAGGGTCATTAGAACCGGGGAGCTGTTTTTT.

The chain links TRBV11-3 to TRBJ2-7; 9 nucleotides align to TRBD2. Germline assignment: CDR1 SGHNT and CDR2 YENEEA. The CDR3 consists of 16 residues. Unmatched junction bases numbered 5, after V lost 1 base and J lost 1 base. The CDR3 region is CASSLGLAGTSYEQYF. DNA of the CDR3: TGTGCCAGCAGCTTAGGGCTAGCGGGAACTTCCTACGAGCAGTACTTC.

V is TRBV29-1 and J is TRBJ2-1, with 7 bases aligning to TRBD2. Germline assignment: CDR1 SQVTM and CDR2 ANQGSEA. The CDR3 contains 13 residues. With 6 bases clipped from V and 5 bases from J, the junction kept 7 bases outside the gene matches. CDR3 nucleotides: TGCAGCGTGACGTGCGGGGGAGACAATGAGCAGTTCTTC. It codes for CSVTCGGDNEQFF.

J is TRBJ2-2 and V is TRBV19; D uncertain. V was pared by 3 bases and J by 5 bases, with 16 bases between. The V gene's germline CDR1 is LNHDA and CDR2 SQIVND (reference sequence). The CDR3 consists of 16 residues. The CDR3 DNA reads as TGTGCCAGTAGTATTCCCCCTCCTCACTTAACCGGGGAGCTGTTTTTT. This sequence encodes CASSIPPPHLTGELFF.

The rearrangement joins TRBV5-6 to TRBJ2-2; D is undetermined. The V gene lost 4 bases and the J gene lost 3 bases, with 7 bases spanning the gap. Looked up from germline, CDR1 is SGHDT and CDR2 is YYEEEE. The CDR3 covers 13 residues. The CDR3 sequence is CASSHDYTGELFF. CDR3 coding DNA: TGTGCCAGCAGCCACGACTACACCGGGGAGCTGTTTTTT.

This sequence joins TRBV5-1 and TRBJ2-7; TRBD2 agrees at 10 bases. After removal of 2 bases from V and 0 bases from J, the junction contained 11 bases not matched to a gene. CDR1 is SGHRS and CDR2 is YFSETQ in the germline V gene. The CDR3 runs 18 residues. CDR3 loop: CASSFGRAASGSSYEQYF. CDR3 DNA sequence: TGCGCCAGCAGCTTCGGCAGGGCAGCTAGCGGGAGCTCCTACGAGCAGTACTTC. Variable domain in full (rest from reference TRBV5-1 and TRBJ2-7): KAGVTQTPRYLIKTRGQQVTLSCSPISGHRSVSWYQQTPGQGLQFLFEYFSETQRNKGNFPGRFSGRQFSNSRSEMNVSTLELGDSALYLCASSFGRAASGSSYEQYFGPGTRLTVT.

This clone occurred once. This rearrangement joins TRBV7-6 to TRBJ2-1; no firm D call. Between the trimmed V and J ends, which lost 0 bases and 9 bases, there was a span of 9 bases. The CDR3 sequence is 13 residues long. CDR1 is SGHVS and CDR2 is FNYEAQ in the germline V gene. CDR3 in amino acids: CASSLASGSEQFF. The DNA of the CDR3 is TGTGCCAGCAGCTTAGCATCGGGCAGTGAGCAGTTCTTC.

The chain joins TRBV19 to TRBJ1-1; 8 positions agree with TRBD1. The length of the CDR3 is 15 residues. Unmatched junction bases numbered 9, after V lost 5 bases and J lost 4 bases. Germline CDR1 reads LNHDA; CDR2 reads SQIVND (reference sequence). CDR3 DNA: TGTGCCAGTAGTCGAACAGGGGGTAGGGGCACTGAAGCTTTCTTT. It translates to CASSRTGGRGTEAFF.

The rearrangement joins TRBV6-6 to TRBJ1-5; D is unclear. The CDR3 contains 14 residues. The germline V gene encodes CDR1 MNHNY and CDR2 SVGAGI (reference sequence). Trimming cost V 0 bases and J 5 bases, with 8 bases left between them. CDR3: CASSYSEGDQPQHF. CDR3 DNA sequence: TGTGCCAGCAGTTACTCGGAAGGAGATCAGCCCCAGCATTTT.

The rearrangement uses TRBV15 and TRBJ1-4, with D possibly being TRBD1 (5 bases). Germline V CDR1 and CDR2: LNHNV, YYDKDF (reference sequence). Trimming left V 1 base short and J 3 bases short, with 12 bases between. This CDR3 is 16 amino acids long. The CDR3 region has the DNA TGTGCCACCAGCAGAGGTCATGGGGCCCCTAATGAAAAACTGTTTTTT. Translation: CATSRGHGAPNEKLFF.

V and J are TRBV18 and TRBJ2-1, with 9 bases aligning to TRBD2. The CDR3 has 15 residues. Germline V CDR1 and CDR2: KGHSH, LQKENI. The V and J ends lost 3 bases and 3 bases, in that order; junction bases with no gene match: 3. The CDR3 bases are TGTGCCAGCTCACCTCTAGCGGGGAGCTACAATGAGCAGTTCTTC. It encodes CASSPLAGSYNEQFF.

This rearrangement joins TRBV27 to TRBJ1-1; D ambiguous. Between the trimmed V and J ends, which lost 6 bases and 1 base, there was a span of 12 bases. The CDR3 loop spans 14 amino acids. Germline CDR1 reads MNHEY; CDR2 reads SMNVEV (reference sequence). The CDR3 spells CASRPSISNTEAFF. CDR3 nucleotide sequence: TGTGCCAGCAGGCCCTCGATATCGAACACTGAAGCTTTCTTT.

This clone was picked up one time. The V gene is TRBV7-2, the J gene TRBJ2-1; possibly TRBD2 for D (7 bases). Trimming pared 0 bases from V and 6 bases from J, leaving 21 bases between. The germline gives CDR1 SGHTA, CDR2 FQGNSA. CDR3 length equals 18 residues. The CDR3 DNA sequence: TGTGCCAGCAGCTTAGCGGGGGCGAGGGAGGGCCTTGGCAATGAGCAGTTCTTC. Translated: CASSLAGAREGLGNEQFF.

This chain uses TRBV5-4 with TRBJ2-1; TRBD2 matches 11 bases. The CDR3 has 15 amino acids. V lost 1 base, J lost 5 bases, and 2 bases stayed unmatched. CDR1 and CDR2 (germline): SGHNT, YYREEE (reference sequence). For the CDR3, the DNA is TGTGCCAGCAGCTTGCAACTAGCGGGGGACAATGAGCAGTTCTTC. Its protein product is CASSLQLAGDNEQFF.